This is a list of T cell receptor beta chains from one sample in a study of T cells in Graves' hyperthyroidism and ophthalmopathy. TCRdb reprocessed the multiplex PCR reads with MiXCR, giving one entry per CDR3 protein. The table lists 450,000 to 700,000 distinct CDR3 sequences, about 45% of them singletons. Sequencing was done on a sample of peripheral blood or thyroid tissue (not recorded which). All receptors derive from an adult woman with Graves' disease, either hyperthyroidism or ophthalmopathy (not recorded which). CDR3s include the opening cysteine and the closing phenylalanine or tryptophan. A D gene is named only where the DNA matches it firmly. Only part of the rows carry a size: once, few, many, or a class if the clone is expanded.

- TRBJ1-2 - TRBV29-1 CSVFPTDAGYTF TGCAGCGTTTTTCCGACAGATGCTGGCTACACCTTC
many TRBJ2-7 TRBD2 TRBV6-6 CASSLRGAGVYEQYF TGTGCCAGCAGCCTCAGAGGAGCGGGAGTATACGAGCAGTACTTC
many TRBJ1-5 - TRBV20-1 CSASTQGRQPQHF TGCAGTGCTAGTACGCAGGGAAGGCAGCCCCAGCATTTT
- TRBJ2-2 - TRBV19 CATNGGVGVAGELFF TGTGCCACCAATGGGGGTGTGGGCGTCGCCGGGGAGCTGTTTTTT
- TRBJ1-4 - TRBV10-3 CAIRGSRATEKLFF TGTGCCATCAGGGGGAGCAGGGCTACTGAAAAACTGTTTTTT
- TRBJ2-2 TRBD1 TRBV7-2 CASSYRSGGLFF TGTGCCAGCAGCTACCGTTCAGGGGGGCTGTTTTTT
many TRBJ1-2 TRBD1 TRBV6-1 CASSGQQGARLNGYTF TGTGCCAGCAGTGGACAACAGGGGGCACGACTTAATGGCTACACCTTC
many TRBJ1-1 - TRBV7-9 CASSYGGFLNTEAFF TGTGCCAGCAGCTATGGAGGCTTCTTGAACACTGAAGCTTTCTTT
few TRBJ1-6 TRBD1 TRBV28 CASRTESGTGNSPLHF TGTGCCAGCAGGACCGAATCCGGGACAGGGAATTCACCCCTCCACTTT
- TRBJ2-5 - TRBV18 CASSPPPGSFETQYF TGTGCCAGCTCACCACCGCCCGGGAGTTTTGAGACCCAGTACTTC
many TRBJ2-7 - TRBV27 CASSFTSVGSYEQYF TGTGCCAGCAGTTTCACCTCGGTGGGGAGCTACGAGCAGTACTTC
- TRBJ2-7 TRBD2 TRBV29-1 CSVAAPGLVTYEQYF TGCAGCGTCGCTGCGCCGGGACTAGTTACATACGAGCAGTACTTC
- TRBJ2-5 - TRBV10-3 CAISESMVAQPQYF TGTGCCATCAGTGAGTCGATGGTGGCTCAGCCCCAGTACTTC
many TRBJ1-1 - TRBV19 CASSYGAAYTEAFF TGTGCCAGTAGTTACGGGGCGGCGTACACTGAAGCTTTCTTT
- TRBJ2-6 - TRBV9 CASSVGAGRTNVLTF TGTGCCAGCAGCGTAGGCGCGGGTCGGACCAACGTCCTGACTTTC
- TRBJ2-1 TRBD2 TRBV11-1 CASILGTSRYNEQFF TGTGCCAGCATTCTGGGGACTAGCCGGTACAATGAGCAGTTCTTC
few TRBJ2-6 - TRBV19 CASSRGHRSSGANVLTF TGTGCCAGTAGTAGGGGGCACAGGAGCTCTGGGGCCAACGTCCTGACTTTC
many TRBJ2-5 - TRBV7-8 CASSFPPGQRKETQYF TGTGCCAGCAGCTTCCCCCCGGGTCAGCGTAAAGAGACCCAGTACTTC
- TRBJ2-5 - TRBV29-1 CSGRGETQYF TGCAGCGGGAGAGGGGAGACCCAGTACTTC
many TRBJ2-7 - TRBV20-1 CSARSGKTYEQYF TGCAGTGCTAGGTCGGGAAAAACCTACGAGCAGTACTTC
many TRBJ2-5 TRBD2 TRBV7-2 CASSLLAGLQETQYF TGTGCCAGCAGCTTGTTAGCGGGGCTACAAGAGACCCAGTACTTC
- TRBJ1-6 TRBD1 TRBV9 CASSVGGGRNSPLHF TGTGCCAGCAGCGTTGGAGGGGGCCGGAATTCACCCCTCCACTTT
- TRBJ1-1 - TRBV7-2 CASSLAVVNTEAFF TGTGCCAGCAGCTTAGCTGTGGTGAACACTGAAGCTTTCTTT
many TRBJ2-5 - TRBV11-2 CASSSWAETQYF TGTGCCAGCAGTTCATGGGCGGAGACCCAGTACTTC
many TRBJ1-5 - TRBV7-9 CASSQGPYSNQPQHF TGTGCCAGCAGCCAGGGACCCTATAGCAATCAGCCCCAGCATTTT
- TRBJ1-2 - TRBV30 CAWSFRDNRRLTF TGTGCCTGGAGTTTTCGGGACAACCGGAGGCTCACCTTC
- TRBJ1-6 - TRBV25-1 CASSARGALKAGVGSPLHF TGTGCCAGCAGTGCTAGAGGGGCCCTTAAAGCAGGGGTCGGCTCACCCCTCCACTTT
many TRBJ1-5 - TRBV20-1 CSARELSGHYSNQPQHF TGCAGTGCTAGAGAGCTATCGGGACATTATAGCAATCAGCCCCAGCATTTT
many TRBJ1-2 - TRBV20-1 CSAIDNYGYTF TGCAGTGCTATAGATAACTATGGCTACACCTTC
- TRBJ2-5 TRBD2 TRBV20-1 CSARGLAGDGETQYF TGCAGTGCTAGAGGACTAGCGGGAGATGGGGAGACCCAGTACTTC
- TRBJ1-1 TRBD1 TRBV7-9 CASSCSGGWTEAFF TGTGCCAGCAGCTGCTCAGGGGGGTGGACTGAAGCTTTCTTT
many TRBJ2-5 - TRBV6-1 CASRRGQETQYF TGTGCCAGCAGACGGGGGCAAGAGACCCAGTACTTC